This T cell receptor (beta chain) derives from a study of shared clonotypes between healthy human individuals. Across the study: Per donor, CD8 memory used one plate, CD8 naive used two, CD4 memory used three and CD4 naive used three. Points from the study as a whole: Generation probabilities of non-shared clonotypes were lower (relative to those shared by all four donors).

As defined, naive CD8 cells were CD45RO-negative and positively selected for CCR7, with terminally differentiated effector memory CD45RA+ cells excluded. The donor population consisted of healthy HIV-negative adults with no recent acute infections or vaccinations. Assay execution took place at the deep level. The assay was immunoSEQ multiplex PCR, and TCRdb's table has in-frame clones only and misses some. The table includes approximately 740,000 clones, about 92% detected once. On this clone: Its target is not known.

V lost 5 bases and J 4 bases, leaving 15 bases between the germline ends. This CDR3 region has 14 residues. The V gene's germline CDR1 is SGHVS and CDR2 FNYEAQ. The source of this sequence is a man aged 30 to 39 in good health. What was sequenced was naive CD8+ T cells sorted from blood. V gene TRBV7-6 combines with J gene TRBJ2-7; D may be TRBD1 or TRBD2 (5 bases each). The DNA for the CDR3 is TGTGCCAGCAGCACTCCCGGGACGCGATACGAGCAGTACTTC. Translation gives CASSTPGTRYEQYF.